Shown below are 25 T cell receptor beta chains from a single sample sequenced in a study of breast tumors, draining lymph nodes, adjacent tissues. TCRdb called the multiplex PCR reads again in MiXCR, with one record for every CDR3 protein. This sample has about 230,000 distinct CDR3 sequences; approximately 30% occur once, and the top ten carry approximately 1.5%. Samples came from axillary lymph nodes draining the breast cancer. Sequenced material: axillary lymph node tissue. All receptors come from a female donor with breast cancer. Some clones in this sample may be carry-over from other donors' samples.

At least ten counts were recorded for this clonotype. This chain uses TRBV15 with TRBJ2-7, with D possibly matching TRBD2 (6 bases). The CDR3 has 16 amino acids. Trimming cost V 0 bases and J 3 bases, with 15 bases left between them. CDR1 and CDR2 from the germline V gene are LNHNV and YYDKDF (reference sequence). CDR3 protein: CATSREHGTPNYEQYF. The DNA for the CDR3 is TGTGCCACCAGCAGAGAACATGGGACTCCAAACTACGAGCAGTACTTC.

This clonotype has a count of ten or more. The gene calls are TRBV7-2 and TRBJ2-5, with 8 nucleotides matching TRBD1. The germline CDR1 and CDR2 sequences are SGHTA and FQGNSA. This CDR3 has 13 residues. The junction had 5 bases not matched to a gene; V was cut back by 5 bases and J by 6 bases. CDR3 loop: CASSRQGPKTQYF. Written as DNA, the CDR3 is TGTGCCAGCAGCCGACAGGGGCCAAAGACCCAGTACTTC. Full variable domain (outside the CDR3, taken from reference TRBV7-2 and TRBJ2-5): GAGVSQSPSNKVTEKGKDVELRCDPISGHTALYWYRQSLGQGLEFLIYFQGNSAPDKSGLPSDRFSAERTGGSVSTLTIQRTQQEDSAVYLCASSRQGPKTQYFGPGTRLLVL.

The chain couples TRBV5-5 to TRBJ1-2; D might be TRBD1 (5 bases). The CDR3 length is 11 residues. The V and J ends lost 4 bases and 7 bases respectively, with 8 bases between them. CDR1 and CDR2 from the germline V gene are SGHKS and YYEKEE (reference sequence). CDR3 nucleotides: TGTGCCAGCAGCGTGGACATTGGCTACACCTTC. Translated: CASSVDIGYTF.

This clonotype occurred many times. This rearrangement joins TRBV19 to TRBJ2-1; TRBD1 might be the D (6 bases). Per the germline V gene, CDR1 is LNHDA and CDR2 is SQIVND (reference sequence). This CDR3 contains 12 residues. The ends were cut back, 7 bases at V and 9 bases at J, with 13 bases in the middle. For the CDR3, the DNA is TGTGCCAGTAACCCAGGGGTAGGTGAGCAGTTCTTC. This codes for CASNPGVGEQFF.

This clonotype was found many times. Its ends do not fully match the called genes, so a read error is possible. This chain joins TRBV20-1 and TRBJ2-3; D is unresolved. The CDR3 consists of 14 residues. Germline V lookup: CDR1 DFQATT, CDR2 SNEGSKA (reference sequence). CDR3 loop: CSARAASGTNTQYF. In DNA form, the CDR3 reads TGCAGTGCTAGAGCGGCAAGTGGCACAAATACGCAGTATTTT.

In its sample, this clonotype was seen many times. V and J are TRBV30 and TRBJ1-2, with D perhaps TRBD1 (5 bases). CDR3 size: 14 residues. Germline CDR1 is GTSNPN and CDR2 is SVGIG (reference sequence). V was cut by 2 bases and J by 5 bases, with 15 bases left in between. Written as DNA, the CDR3 is TGTGCCTGGAGTCTAGGAGGGGTTGGATATGGCTACACCTTC. Residues: CAWSLGGVGYGYTF. Full variable domain (outside the CDR3, taken from reference TRBV30 and TRBJ1-2): SQTIHQWPATLVQPVGSPLSLECTVEGTSNPNLYWYRQAAGRGLQLLFYSVGIGQISSEVPQNLSASRPQDRQFILSSKKLLLSDSGFYLCAWSLGGVGYGYTFGSGTRLTVV.

In this sample, this clonotype turned up a few times. V gene TRBV19 combines with J gene TRBJ1-1; 8 bases line up with TRBD1. With 5 bases clipped from V and 0 bases from J, the junction kept 11 bases outside the gene matches. Germline V gene data show CDR1 as LNHDA and CDR2 as SQIVND (reference sequence). This CDR3 region has 17 residues. Here the CDR3 reads CASSDPARGRMNTEAFF. The CDR3 DNA sequence: TGTGCCAGTAGTGACCCCGCCAGGGGGCGTATGAACACTGAAGCTTTCTTT.

Details on this clonotype: A much larger clone is a single base away; this may be a read error. The V call is TRBV6-1, the J call TRBJ2-1; 13 bases fit TRBD2. In germline, CDR1 is MNHNS, CDR2 SASEGT. The ends lost 4 bases at V and 10 bases at J; junction bases unmatched: 13. There are 17 residues in the CDR3. This CDR3 is CASSAAEGLAGEGEQFF. DNA for the CDR3: TGTGCCAGCAGTGCGGCGGAAGGACTAGCGGGAGAAGGGGAGCAGTTCTTC.

There are many counts of this clonotype. The chain recombines TRBV20-1 with TRBJ2-5; the match to TRBD1 covers 10 bases. The CDR3 spans 13 residues. Trimming cost V 6 bases and J 2 bases; bases outside gene matches: 3. Germline lookup yields CDR1 DFQATT and CDR2 SNEGSKA (reference sequence). The CDR3 protein is CSAQDRGQETQYF. In DNA form, the CDR3 reads TGCAGTGCCCAGGACAGGGGGCAAGAGACCCAGTACTTC.

This clonotype was picked up many times. The rearrangement links TRBV7-3 to TRBJ2-2; 14 bases match TRBD2. Germline CDR1 and CDR2: SGHTA and FQGTGA. The CDR3 contains 18 residues. The V and J ends lost 2 bases and 1 base, in that order; junction bases with no gene match: 3. In DNA form, the CDR3 reads TGTGCCAGCAGCTTAGTCGGGACTAGCGGGAGGAACACCGGGGAGCTGTTTTTT. Translated: CASSLVGTSGRNTGELFF.

About this clonotype itself: A much bigger clone sits one base away, suggesting this may be a read error. The chain employs TRBV30 and TRBJ2-1; 7 positions match TRBD2. The germline V gene has CDR1 GTSNPN and CDR2 SVGIG (reference sequence). Trimming at V came to 5 bases and at J to 7 bases, leaving 8 bases not matched to a gene. The CDR3 extends over 13 amino acids. CDR3 DNA sequence: TGTGCCTGGGGGGGGAGGGGTTTAAATGAGCAGTTCTTC. Translated, it gives CAWGGRGLNEQFF.

The rearrangement joins TRBV20-1 to TRBJ2-1, with 16 nucleotides matching TRBD2. Germline-derived CDR1 and CDR2 are DFQATT and SNEGSKA (reference sequence). The J segment lost 9 bases and the V segment lost 3 bases, leaving 8 bases of the junction unmatched. This CDR3 is built from 16 residues. The CDR3 DNA sequence: TGCAGTGCTAGCGGGACTAGCGGGGGGGCCTTGCGTGAGCAGTTCTTC. It encodes CSASGTSGGALREQFF.

This clonotype was found many times. The V and J genes are TRBV25-1 and TRBJ2-1; D might be TRBD2 (6 bases). Germline V CDR1 and CDR2: MGHDK, SYGVNS. The CDR3 covers 15 residues. V lost 0 bases to trimming and J lost 7 bases, with 13 bases between them. The CDR3 DNA is TGTGCCAGCAGTGAATATACAGTCGGAGGGAATGAGCAGTTCTTC. It encodes CASSEYTVGGNEQFF.

This clonotype was detected many times. The genes are TRBV3-1 and TRBJ2-7; D remains unclear. The CDR3 runs 12 residues. Trimming removed 8 bases from V and 2 bases from J, with 10 bases in between. CDR1 is LGHDT and CDR2 is YNNKEL in the germline V gene (reference sequence). Here the CDR3 DNA reads TGTGCCAGCTCACCAAACGCCTACGAGCAGTACTTC. This translates into CASSPNAYEQYF.

This clonotype has only a few counts. V and J are TRBV27 and TRBJ2-2, with 8 bases identical to TRBD1. The CDR3 extends over 15 amino acids. Germline CDR1 and CDR2: MNHEY and SMNVEV (reference sequence). With 5 bases clipped from V and 4 bases from J, the junction kept 6 bases outside the gene matches. DNA of the CDR3: TGTGCCAGCAGTCCCGACAGGGGAGCCACCGGGGAGCTGTTTTTT. Encoded protein: CASSPDRGATGELFF.

This sequence joins TRBV10-1 and TRBJ2-7; weak D call: TRBD1 (5 bases). Germline V gives CDR1 WNHNN, CDR2 SYGVQD (reference sequence). V lost 1 base and J 4 bases, leaving 20 bases between the germline ends. The CDR3 runs 17 residues. CDR3 DNA sequence: TGCGCCAGCAGTGAGTTACCCCCGAGCGAACAGGTGTACGAGCAGTACTTC. It codes for CASSELPPSEQVYEQYF.

The table lists this clonotype with many counts. The J gene is TRBJ2-1, the V gene TRBV5-1; 9 bases line up with TRBD2. The CDR3 runs to 16 residues. CDR1 SGHRS and CDR2 YFSETQ come from the germline V gene. Germline trimming cut 4 bases from V and 2 bases from J; bases unmatched to any gene: 7. DNA for the CDR3: TGCGCCAGCAGCCGCCAAGCGGGAGGCCCCTACAATGAGCAGTTCTTC. Its protein product is CASSRQAGGPYNEQFF.

A few counts support this clonotype. This sequence joins TRBV12-3 or TRBV12-4 and TRBJ1-1, with D unresolved. V was trimmed by 3 bases and J by 6 bases, leaving 14 bases between them. The CDR3 has 14 residues. The CDR3 region has the DNA TGTGCCAGCAGTTTGGAGGGTCCAAGCCCTGAAGCTTTCTTT. It translates to CASSLEGPSPEAFF.

The CDR3 loop reads CATKLASSSYNEQFF. CDR3 nucleotide sequence: TGTGCCACCAAACTAGCGTCCAGCTCCTACAATGAGCAGTTCTTC. This chain links TRBV24-1 with TRBJ2-1; TRBD2 matches at 7 bases. This CDR3 is 15 amino acids long. Germline V gene lookup returns CDR1 KGHDR and CDR2 SFDVKD. V gave up 8 bases and J gave up 0 bases; unmatched junction bases: 6.

Many counts were recorded for this clonotype. CDR3 sequence reads: CASSVADRGGEKLFF. CDR3 nucleotides: TGTGCCAGCAGCGTAGCGGACAGGGGAGGGGAAAAACTGTTTTTT. The chain has TRBV9 and TRBJ1-4, with 9 nucleotides matching TRBD1. Germline V lookup: CDR1 SGDLS, CDR2 YYNGEE. Losses at the gene ends were 0 bases for V and 8 bases for J; bases not matched to a gene: 5. CDR3 size: 15 residues.

The gene calls are TRBV3-1 and TRBJ2-3; TRBD2 matches at 9 bases. The CDR3 extends over 14 amino acids. Losses at the gene ends were 2 bases for V and 7 bases for J; bases not matched to a gene: 4. The germline V gene has CDR1 LGHDT and CDR2 YNNKEL (reference sequence). The DNA of the CDR3 is TGTGCCAGCAGCCAATCTAGCGGGACTTATACGCAGTATTTT. This translates into CASSQSSGTYTQYF.

This clonotype was counted between two and nine times. The CDR3, as DNA: TGTGCCAGCATACTCCAGGGACCTGGAAACACCATATATTTT. It codes for CASILQGPGNTIYF. The chain couples TRBV28 to TRBJ1-3, with D possibly matching TRBD1 (5 bases). Trimming removed 7 bases at V and 2 bases at J, with 12 bases between. This CDR3 has 14 amino acids. Looked up from germline, CDR1 is MDHEN and CDR2 is SYDVKM.

A note on this clonotype: This clone may be a read error of a much larger clone one base away. The V gene is TRBV7-3, the J gene TRBJ2-2; 7 nucleotides align to TRBD2. This CDR3 is 19 amino acids long. Germline CDR1 and CDR2: SGHTA and FQGTGA. V gave up 1 base and J gave up 7 bases; unmatched junction bases: 18. CDR3 nucleotides: TGTGCCAGCAGCTTAATGCCCTTGACTAGCAGGACGGGGCGCGGGGAGCTGTTTTTT. Translating gives CASSLMPLTSRTGRGELFF.

This clonotype appeared many times. The chain combines TRBV7-9 with TRBJ1-5, with 9 bases fitting TRBD1. This CDR3 spans 14 amino acids. Trimming removed 5 bases from V and 4 bases from J; junction bases left unmatched: 3. CDR1 and CDR2 from the germline V gene are SEHNR and FQNEAQ (reference sequence). Here the CDR3 reads CASSPGTGNQPQHF. The CDR3 DNA reads TGTGCCAGCAGCCCGGGGACAGGGAATCAGCCCCAGCATTTT.

This clonotype has only a few counts. The CDR3 bases are TGTGCCAGCTCACCAATAGACAGGAATGAAGCTTTCTTT. This sequence encodes CASSPIDRNEAFF. V usage is TRBV18 and J usage is TRBJ1-1, with D maybe TRBD1 (6 bases). This CDR3 comprises 13 residues. The V end lost 2 bases, the J end lost 7 bases, and 11 bases lay between the germline ends. The V gene's germline CDR1 is KGHSH and CDR2 LQKENI.